The text below deals with one T cell receptor (beta chain). Antigen unknown. These data originate in a study of cytotoxic CD8 clonotypes in ibrutinib-treated CLL. Study background: Response sampling came at median 12 months of treatment, ranging roughly 6 to 40 months. Per sample, productive templates averaged about 240,000 and productive rearrangements averaged approximately 90,000. Regarding the study as a whole: Public clonotypes were rare and shrank or held steady on treatment. Age-matched healthy donor levels were exceeded by baseline clonality, which tracked circulating CD8+ T-cell counts.

V gave up 0 bases and J gave up 6 bases, with 6 bases separating them. The CDR3 runs to 13 residues. Germline V gene lookup returns CDR1 SGHVS and CDR2 FQNEAQ. Assay: immunoSEQ multiplex PCR; the TCRdb copy retains only in-frame clones and omits some. The repertoire has roughly 63,000 clones, roughly 59% of them found once; the top ten carry roughly 14%. The sequences come from PBMCs, collected after 12 months of ibrutinib treatment. V is TRBV7-8 and J is TRBJ2-1; unclear D gene. The sequence derives from a human donor with chronic lymphocytic leukemia. CDR3 coding DNA: TGTGCCAGCAGCTTAGCAGGTATCAATGAGCAGTTCTTC. This translates into CASSLAGINEQFF.